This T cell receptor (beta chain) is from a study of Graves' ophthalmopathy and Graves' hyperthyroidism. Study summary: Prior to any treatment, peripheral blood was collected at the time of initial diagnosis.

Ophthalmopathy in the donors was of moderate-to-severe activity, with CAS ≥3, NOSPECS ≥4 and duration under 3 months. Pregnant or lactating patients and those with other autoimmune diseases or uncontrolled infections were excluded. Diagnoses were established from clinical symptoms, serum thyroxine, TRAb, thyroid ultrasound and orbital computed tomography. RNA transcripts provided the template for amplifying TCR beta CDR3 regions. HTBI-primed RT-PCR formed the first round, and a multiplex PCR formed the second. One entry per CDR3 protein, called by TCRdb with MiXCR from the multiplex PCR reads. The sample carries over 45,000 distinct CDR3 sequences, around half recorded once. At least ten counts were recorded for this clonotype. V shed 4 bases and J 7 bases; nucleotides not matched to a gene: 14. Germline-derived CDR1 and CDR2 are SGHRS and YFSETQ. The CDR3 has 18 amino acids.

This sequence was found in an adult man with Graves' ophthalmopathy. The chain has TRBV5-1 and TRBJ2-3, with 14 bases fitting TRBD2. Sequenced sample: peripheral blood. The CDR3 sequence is CASSVPKGLAGEGYTQYF. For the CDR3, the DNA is TGCGCCAGCAGCGTGCCAAAGGGACTAGCGGGGGAAGGTTATACGCAGTATTTT.